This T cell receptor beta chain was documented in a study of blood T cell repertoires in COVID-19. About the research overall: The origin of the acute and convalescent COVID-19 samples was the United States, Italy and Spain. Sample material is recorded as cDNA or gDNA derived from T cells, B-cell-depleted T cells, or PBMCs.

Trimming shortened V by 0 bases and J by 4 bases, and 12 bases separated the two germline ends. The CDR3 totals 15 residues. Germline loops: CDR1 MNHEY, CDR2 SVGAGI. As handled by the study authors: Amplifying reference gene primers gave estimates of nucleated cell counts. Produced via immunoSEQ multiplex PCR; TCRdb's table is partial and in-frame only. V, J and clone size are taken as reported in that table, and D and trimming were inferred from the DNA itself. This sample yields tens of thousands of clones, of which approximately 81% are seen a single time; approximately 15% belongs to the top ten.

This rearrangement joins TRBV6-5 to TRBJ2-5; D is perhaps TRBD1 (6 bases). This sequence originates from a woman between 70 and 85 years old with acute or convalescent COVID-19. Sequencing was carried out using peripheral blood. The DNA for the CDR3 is TGTGCCAGCAGTTACTCTGAGGGGGTGGGAGAGACCCAGTACTTC. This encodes CASSYSEGVGETQYF.